The T cell receptor beta chain described here comes from a study of beta chain features in type 1 diabetes. All of the isolated RNA was reverse transcribed, so expressed TCRB transcripts were sequenced. Profiled with immunoSEQ multiplex PCR; TCRdb holds only in-frame clones, not every one. The sample yields about 620,000 clones, around 15% seen once. In regard to this clone: Other DNA sequences in the sample encode the same CDR3.

The sample taken for sequencing was naive CD4+ T cells from blood. The sequence was collected from a man younger than 30 in good health.

The CDR3 protein is CASSFLAGAYEQYF. The CDR3 DNA reads TGTGCCAGCAGTTTTCTAGCAGGGGCCTACGAGCAGTACTTC. The V gene is TRBV27, the J gene TRBJ2-7; D perhaps matches TRBD1 (6 bases). This CDR3 has 14 amino acids. Germline-derived CDR1 and CDR2 are MNHEY and SMNVEV (reference sequence). Between the trimmed V and J ends, which lost 3 bases and 2 bases, there was a span of 11 bases.